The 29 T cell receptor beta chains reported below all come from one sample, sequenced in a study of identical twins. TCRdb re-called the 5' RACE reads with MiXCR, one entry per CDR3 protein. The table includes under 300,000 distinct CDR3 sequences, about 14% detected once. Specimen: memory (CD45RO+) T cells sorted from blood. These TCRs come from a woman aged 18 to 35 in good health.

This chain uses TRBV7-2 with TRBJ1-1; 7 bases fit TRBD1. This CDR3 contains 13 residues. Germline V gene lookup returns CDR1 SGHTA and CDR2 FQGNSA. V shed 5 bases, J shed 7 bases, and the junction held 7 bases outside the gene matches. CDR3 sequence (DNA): TGTGCCAGCAGCGAACAGGGGCGAGGTGAAGCTTTCTTT. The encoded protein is CASSEQGRGEAFF.

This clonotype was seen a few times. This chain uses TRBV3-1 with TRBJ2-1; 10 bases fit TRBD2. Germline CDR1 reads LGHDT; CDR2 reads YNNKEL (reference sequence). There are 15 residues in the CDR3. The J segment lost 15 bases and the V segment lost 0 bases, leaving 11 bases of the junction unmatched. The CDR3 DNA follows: TGTGCCAGCAGCCAAGAGGAGAGCGGGAGGGCCGGGACGTTCTTC. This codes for CASSQEESGRAGTFF.

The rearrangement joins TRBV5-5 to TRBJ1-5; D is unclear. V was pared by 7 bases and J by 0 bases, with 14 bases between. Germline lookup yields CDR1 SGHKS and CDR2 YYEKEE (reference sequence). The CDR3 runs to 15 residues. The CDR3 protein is CASAEIGYSNQPQHF. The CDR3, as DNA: TGTGCCAGCGCCGAGATAGGGTATAGCAATCAGCCCCAGCATTTT.

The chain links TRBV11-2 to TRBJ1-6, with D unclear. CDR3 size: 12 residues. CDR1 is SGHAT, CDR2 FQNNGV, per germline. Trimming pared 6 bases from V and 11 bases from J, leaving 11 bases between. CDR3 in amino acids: CASSFMSPPLHF. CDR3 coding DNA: TGTGCCAGCAGTTTTATGTCACCACCCCTCCACTTT.

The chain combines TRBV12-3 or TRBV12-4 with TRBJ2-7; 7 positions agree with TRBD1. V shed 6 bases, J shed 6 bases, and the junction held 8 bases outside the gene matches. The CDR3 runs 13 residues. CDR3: CASRPLGQPEQYF. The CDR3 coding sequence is TGTGCCAGCAGGCCTCTGGGACAGCCCGAGCAGTACTTC.

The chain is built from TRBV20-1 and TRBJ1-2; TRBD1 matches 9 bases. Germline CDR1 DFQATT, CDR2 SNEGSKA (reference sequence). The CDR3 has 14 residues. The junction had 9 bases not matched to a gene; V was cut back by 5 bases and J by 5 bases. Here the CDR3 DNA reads TGCAGTGCTTTCCGGGACAGGGAGCTTTATGGCTACACCTTC. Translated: CSAFRDRELYGYTF.

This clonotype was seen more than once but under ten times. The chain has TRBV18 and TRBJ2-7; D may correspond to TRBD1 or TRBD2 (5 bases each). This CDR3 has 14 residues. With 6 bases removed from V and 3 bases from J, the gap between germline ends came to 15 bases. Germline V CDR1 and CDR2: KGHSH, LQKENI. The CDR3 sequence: CASSPEGYGYEQYF. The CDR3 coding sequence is TGTGCCAGCTCCCCCGAGGGGTACGGCTACGAGCAGTACTTC.

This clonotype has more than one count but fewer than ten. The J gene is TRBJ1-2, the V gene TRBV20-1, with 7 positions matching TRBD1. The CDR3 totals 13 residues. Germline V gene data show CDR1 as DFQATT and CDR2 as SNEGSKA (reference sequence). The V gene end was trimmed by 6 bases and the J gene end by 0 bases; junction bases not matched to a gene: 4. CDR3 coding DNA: TGCAGTGCAGGGGGCAGCACTAACTATGGCTACACCTTC. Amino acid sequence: CSAGGSTNYGYTF.

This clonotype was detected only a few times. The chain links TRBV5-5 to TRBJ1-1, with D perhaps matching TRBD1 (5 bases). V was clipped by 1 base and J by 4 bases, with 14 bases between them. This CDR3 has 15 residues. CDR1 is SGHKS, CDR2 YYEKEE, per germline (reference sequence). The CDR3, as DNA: TGTGCCAGCAGCTTGTCGCAGGGCTGGGGCACTGAAGCTTTCTTT. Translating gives CASSLSQGWGTEAFF. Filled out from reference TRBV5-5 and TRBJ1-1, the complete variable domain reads DAGVTQSPTHLIKTRGQQVTLRCSPISGHKSVSWYQQVLGQGPQFIFQYYEKEERGRGNFPDRFSARQFPNYSSELNVNALLLGDSALYLCASSLSQGWGTEAFFGQGTRLTVV.

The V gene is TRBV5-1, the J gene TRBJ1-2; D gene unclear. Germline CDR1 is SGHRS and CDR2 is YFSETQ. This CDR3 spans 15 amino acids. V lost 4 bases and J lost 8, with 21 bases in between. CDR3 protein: CASSLIRAPSWGYTF. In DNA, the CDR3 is TGCGCCAGCAGCCTGATCCGGGCCCCTTCGTGGGGCTACACCTTC. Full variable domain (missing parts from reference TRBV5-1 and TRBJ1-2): KAGVTQTPRYLIKTRGQQVTLSCSPISGHRSVSWYQQTPGQGLQFLFEYFSETQRNKGNFPGRFSGRQFSNSRSEMNVSTLELGDSALYLCASSLIRAPSWGYTFGSGTRLTVV.

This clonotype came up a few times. The DNA of the CDR3 is TGTGCCTGGGGGGCCAACTATGGCTACACCTTC. It specifies CAWGANYGYTF. The V and J genes are TRBV30 and TRBJ1-2, with D possibly being TRBD1 (5 bases). This CDR3 comprises 11 residues. Germline V gene data show CDR1 as GTSNPN and CDR2 as SVGIG (reference sequence). Trimming pared 5 bases from V and 2 bases from J, leaving 6 bases between.

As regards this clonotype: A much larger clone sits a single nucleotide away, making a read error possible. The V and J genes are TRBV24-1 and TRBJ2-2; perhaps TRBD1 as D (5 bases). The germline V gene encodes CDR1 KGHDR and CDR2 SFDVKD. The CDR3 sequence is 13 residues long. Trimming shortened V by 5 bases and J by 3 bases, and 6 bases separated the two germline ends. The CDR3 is CATSARDTGELFF. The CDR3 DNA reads TGTGCCACCAGTGCCAGGGACACCGGGGAGCTGTTTTTT.

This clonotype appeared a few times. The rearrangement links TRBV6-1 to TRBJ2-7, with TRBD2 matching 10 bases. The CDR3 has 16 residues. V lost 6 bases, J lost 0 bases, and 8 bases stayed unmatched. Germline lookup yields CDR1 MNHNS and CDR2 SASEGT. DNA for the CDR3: TGTGCCAGCAGGGCTGCTCCTAGCGGGGGCTCCTACGAGCAGTACTTC. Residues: CASRAAPSGGSYEQYF.

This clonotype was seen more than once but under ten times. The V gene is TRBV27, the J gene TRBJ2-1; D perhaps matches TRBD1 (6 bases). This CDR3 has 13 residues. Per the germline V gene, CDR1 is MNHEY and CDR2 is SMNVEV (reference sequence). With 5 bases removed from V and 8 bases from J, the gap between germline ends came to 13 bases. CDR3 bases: TGTGCCAGCAGTAAGAGGGGGTTCTATGAGCAGTTCTTC. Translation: CASSKRGFYEQFF.

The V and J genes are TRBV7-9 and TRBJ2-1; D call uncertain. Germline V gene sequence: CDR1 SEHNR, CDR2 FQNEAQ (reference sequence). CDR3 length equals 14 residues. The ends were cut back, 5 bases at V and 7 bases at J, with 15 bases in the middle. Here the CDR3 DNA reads TGTGCCAGCAGCCTGACTCAATCCACTAATGAGCAGTTCTTC. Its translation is CASSLTQSTNEQFF.

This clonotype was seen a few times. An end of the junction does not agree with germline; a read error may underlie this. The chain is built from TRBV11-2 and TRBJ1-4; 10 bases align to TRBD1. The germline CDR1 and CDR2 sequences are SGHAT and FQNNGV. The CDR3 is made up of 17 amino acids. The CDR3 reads CAISLGQGTTSGEKLFF. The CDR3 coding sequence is TGTGCCATCAGCTTGGGACAGGGGACTACCTCTGGTGAAAAACTGTTTTTT.

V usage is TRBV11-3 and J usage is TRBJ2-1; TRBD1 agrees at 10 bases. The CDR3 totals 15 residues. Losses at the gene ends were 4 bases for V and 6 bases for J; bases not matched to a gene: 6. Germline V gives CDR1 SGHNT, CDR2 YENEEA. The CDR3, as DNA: TGTGCCAGCAGCTCCAGACAGGGGGCGGCCAATGAGCAGTTCTTC. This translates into CASSSRQGAANEQFF.

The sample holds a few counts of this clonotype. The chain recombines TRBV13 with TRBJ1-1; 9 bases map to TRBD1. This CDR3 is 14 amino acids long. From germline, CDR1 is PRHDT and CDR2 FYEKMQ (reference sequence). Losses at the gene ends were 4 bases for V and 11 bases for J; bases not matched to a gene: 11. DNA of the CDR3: TGTGCCAGCAGCTCCAGGACAGGGGCCTTGAGGGCTTTCTTT. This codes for CASSSRTGALRAFF. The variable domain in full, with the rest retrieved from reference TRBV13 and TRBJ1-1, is AAGVIQSPRHLIKEKRETATLKCYPIPRHDTVYWYQQGPGQDPQFLISFYEKMQSDKGSIPDRFSAQQFSDYHSELNMSSLELGDSALYFCASSSRTGALRAFFGQGTRLTVV.

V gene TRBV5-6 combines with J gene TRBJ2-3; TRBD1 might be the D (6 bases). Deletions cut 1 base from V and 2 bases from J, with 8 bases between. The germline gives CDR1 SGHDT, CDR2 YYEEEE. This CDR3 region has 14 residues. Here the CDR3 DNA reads TGTGCCAGCAGCTTGACAGGGATCACAGATACGCAGTATTTT. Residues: CASSLTGITDTQYF.

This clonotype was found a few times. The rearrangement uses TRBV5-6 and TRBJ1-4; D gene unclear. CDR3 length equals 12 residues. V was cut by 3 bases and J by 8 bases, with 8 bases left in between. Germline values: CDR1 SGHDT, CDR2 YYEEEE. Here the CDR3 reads CASSSPGEKLFF. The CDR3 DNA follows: TGTGCCAGCAGCTCGCCGGGGGAAAAACTGTTTTTT.

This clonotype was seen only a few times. In DNA, the CDR3 is TGTGCCAGCAGTCCCCGAGGAGTCGGTAAGACAGATACGCAGTATTTT. It translates to CASSPRGVGKTDTQYF. V and J are TRBV12-3 or TRBV12-4 and TRBJ2-3; D unclear. This CDR3 is 16 amino acids long. V was pared by 5 bases and J by 3 bases, with 18 bases between.

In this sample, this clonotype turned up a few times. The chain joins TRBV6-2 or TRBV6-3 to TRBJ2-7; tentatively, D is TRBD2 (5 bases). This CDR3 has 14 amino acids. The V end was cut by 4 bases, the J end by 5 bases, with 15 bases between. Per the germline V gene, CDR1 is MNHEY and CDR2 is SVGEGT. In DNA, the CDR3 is TGTGCCAGCAGTTTCGGACTTGCGCTCAACGAGCAGTACTTC. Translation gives CASSFGLALNEQYF.

Here the CDR3 reads CASSLRQGHTIYF. CDR3 DNA sequence: TGTGCCAGTAGTCTACGACAGGGGCACACCATATATTTT. J is TRBJ1-3 and V is TRBV19; 8 nucleotides match TRBD1. CDR3 length: 13 residues. V trimming: 5 bases; J trimming: 8 bases; junction bases outside the gene matches: 5. Germline V gene lookup returns CDR1 LNHDA and CDR2 SQIVND (reference sequence).

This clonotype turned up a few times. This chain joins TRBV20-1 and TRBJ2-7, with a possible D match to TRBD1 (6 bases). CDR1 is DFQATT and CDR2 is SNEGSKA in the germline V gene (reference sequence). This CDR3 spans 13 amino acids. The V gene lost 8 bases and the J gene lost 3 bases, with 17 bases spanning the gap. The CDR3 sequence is CSISRDTRYEQYF. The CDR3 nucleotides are TGCAGTATTAGTCGGGACACACGCTACGAGCAGTACTTC.

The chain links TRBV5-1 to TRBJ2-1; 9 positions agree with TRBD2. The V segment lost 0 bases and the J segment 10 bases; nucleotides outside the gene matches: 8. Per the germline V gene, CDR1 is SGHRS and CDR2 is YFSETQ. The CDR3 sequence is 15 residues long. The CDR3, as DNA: TGCGCCAGCAGCTTGGGGACTAGCGCCGCAGGGGAGCAGTTCTTC. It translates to CASSLGTSAAGEQFF.

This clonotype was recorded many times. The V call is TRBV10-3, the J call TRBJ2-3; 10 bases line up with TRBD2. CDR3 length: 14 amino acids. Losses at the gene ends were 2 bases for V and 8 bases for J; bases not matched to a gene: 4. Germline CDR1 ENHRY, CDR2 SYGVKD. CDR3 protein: CAISEASGSGTQYF. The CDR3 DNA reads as TGTGCCATCAGTGAGGCTAGCGGGAGTGGTACGCAGTATTTT.

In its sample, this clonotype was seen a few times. CDR3 sequence reads: CASSYSIGPTKPQHF. The CDR3 DNA reads TGTGCCAGCAGTTACTCGATTGGGCCGACAAAGCCCCAGCATTTT. The chain uses TRBV6-2 or TRBV6-3 and TRBJ1-5; D not resolved. The V and J ends lost 0 bases and 8 bases respectively, with 14 bases between them. CDR1 and CDR2 (germline): MNHEY, SVGEGT. This CDR3 contains 15 residues.

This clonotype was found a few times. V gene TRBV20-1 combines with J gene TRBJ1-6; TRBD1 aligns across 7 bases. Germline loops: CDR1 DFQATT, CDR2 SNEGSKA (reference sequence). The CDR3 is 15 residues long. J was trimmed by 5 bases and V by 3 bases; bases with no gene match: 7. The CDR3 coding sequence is TGCAGTGCTAGGCCGGACAGGACCAATAATTCACCCCTCCACTTT. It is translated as CSARPDRTNNSPLHF.

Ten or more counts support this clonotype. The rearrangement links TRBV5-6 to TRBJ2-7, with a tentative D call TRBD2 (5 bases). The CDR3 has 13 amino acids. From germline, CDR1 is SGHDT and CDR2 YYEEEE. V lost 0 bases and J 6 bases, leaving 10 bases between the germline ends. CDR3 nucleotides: TGTGCCAGCAGCTTGGTCGGAGGCGGCGAGCAGTACTTC. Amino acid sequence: CASSLVGGGEQYF.